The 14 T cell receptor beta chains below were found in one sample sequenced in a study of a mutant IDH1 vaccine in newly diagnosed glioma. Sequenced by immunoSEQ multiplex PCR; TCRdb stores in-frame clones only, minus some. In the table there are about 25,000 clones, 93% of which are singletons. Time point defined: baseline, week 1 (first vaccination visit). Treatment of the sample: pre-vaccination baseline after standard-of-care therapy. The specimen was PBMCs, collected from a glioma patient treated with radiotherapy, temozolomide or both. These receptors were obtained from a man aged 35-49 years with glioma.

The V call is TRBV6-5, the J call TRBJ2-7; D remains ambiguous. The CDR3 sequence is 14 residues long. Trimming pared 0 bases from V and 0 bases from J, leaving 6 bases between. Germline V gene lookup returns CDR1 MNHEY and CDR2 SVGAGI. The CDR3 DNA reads TGTGCCAGCAGTTACTCGGACGGCTCCTACGAGCAGTACTTC. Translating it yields CASSYSDGSYEQYF.

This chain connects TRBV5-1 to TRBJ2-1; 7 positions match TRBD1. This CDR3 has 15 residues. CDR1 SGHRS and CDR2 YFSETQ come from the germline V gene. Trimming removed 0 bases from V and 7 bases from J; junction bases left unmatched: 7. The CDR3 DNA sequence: TGCGCCAGCAGCTTGGATGTCCAGGGGGTAAATGAGCAGTTCTTC. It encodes CASSLDVQGVNEQFF.

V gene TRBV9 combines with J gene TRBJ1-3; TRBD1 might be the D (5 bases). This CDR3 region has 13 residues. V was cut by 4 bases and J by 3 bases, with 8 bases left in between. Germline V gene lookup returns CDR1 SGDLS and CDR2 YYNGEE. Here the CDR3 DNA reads TGTGCCAGCAGCCCCGGACATGGAAACACCATATATTTT. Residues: CASSPGHGNTIYF. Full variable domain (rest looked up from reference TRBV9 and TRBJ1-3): DSGVTQTPKHLITATGQRVTLRCSPRSGDLSVYWYQQSLDQGLQFLIQYYNGEERAKGNILERFSAQQFPDLHSELNLSSLELGDSALYFCASSPGHGNTIYFGEGSWLTVV.

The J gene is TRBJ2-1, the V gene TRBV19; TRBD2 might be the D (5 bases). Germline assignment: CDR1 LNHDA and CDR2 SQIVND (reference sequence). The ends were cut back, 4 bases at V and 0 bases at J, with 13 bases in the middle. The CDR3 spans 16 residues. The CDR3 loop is CASSTQDFSSYNEQFF. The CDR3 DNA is TGTGCCAGTAGTACGCAGGACTTCAGCTCCTACAATGAGCAGTTCTTC.

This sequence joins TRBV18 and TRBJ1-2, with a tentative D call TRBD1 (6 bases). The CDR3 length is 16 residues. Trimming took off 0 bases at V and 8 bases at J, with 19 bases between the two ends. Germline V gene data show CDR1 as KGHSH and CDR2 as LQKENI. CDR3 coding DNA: TGTGCCAGCTCACCACCCCGGAGGGGGGCCCCCTTCGGCTACACCTTC. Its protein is CASSPPRRGAPFGYTF.

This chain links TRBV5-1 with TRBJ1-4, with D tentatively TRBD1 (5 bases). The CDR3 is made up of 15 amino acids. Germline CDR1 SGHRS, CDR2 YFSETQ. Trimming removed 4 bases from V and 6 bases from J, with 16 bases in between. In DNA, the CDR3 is TGCGCCAGCAGCCTCAAGGGAGGAGGGGATGAAAAACTGTTTTTT. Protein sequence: CASSLKGGGDEKLFF.

Here the CDR3 reads CASTAAREVYYGYTF. The CDR3 coding sequence is TGTGCCAGCACCGCAGCCAGGGAGGTATATTATGGCTACACCTTC. The V gene is TRBV2, the J gene TRBJ1-2; possibly TRBD1 for D (5 bases). CDR1 and CDR2 from the germline V gene are SNHLY and FYNNEI. The CDR3 is 15 amino acids. V lost 7 bases to trimming and J lost 5 bases, with 20 bases between them.

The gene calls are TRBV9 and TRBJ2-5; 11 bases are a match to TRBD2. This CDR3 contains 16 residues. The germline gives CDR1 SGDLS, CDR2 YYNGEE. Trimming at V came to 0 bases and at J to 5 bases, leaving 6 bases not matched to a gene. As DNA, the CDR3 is TGTGCCAGCAGCGTAGAGGTACTAGCGGGGGCTGAGACCCAGTACTTC. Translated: CASSVEVLAGAETQYF.

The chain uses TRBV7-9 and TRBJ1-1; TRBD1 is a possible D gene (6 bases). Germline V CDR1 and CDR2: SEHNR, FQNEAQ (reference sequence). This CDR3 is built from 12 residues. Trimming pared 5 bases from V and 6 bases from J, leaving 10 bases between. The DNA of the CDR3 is TGTGCCAGCAGCCCTGGGACATCTGAAGCTTTCTTT. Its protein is CASSPGTSEAFF. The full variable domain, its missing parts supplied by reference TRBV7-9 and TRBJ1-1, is DTGVSQNPRHKITKRGQNVTFRCDPISEHNRLYWYRQTLGQGPEFLTYFQNEAQLEKSRLLSDRFSAERPKGSFSTLEIQRTEQGDSAMYLCASSPGTSEAFFGQGTRLTVV.

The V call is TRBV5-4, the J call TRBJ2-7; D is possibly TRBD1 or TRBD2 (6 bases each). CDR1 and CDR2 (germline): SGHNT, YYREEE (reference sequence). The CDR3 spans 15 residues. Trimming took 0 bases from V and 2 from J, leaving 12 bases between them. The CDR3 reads CASSLGGATTYEQYF. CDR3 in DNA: TGTGCCAGCAGCTTGGGGGGGGCGACCACCTACGAGCAGTACTTC.

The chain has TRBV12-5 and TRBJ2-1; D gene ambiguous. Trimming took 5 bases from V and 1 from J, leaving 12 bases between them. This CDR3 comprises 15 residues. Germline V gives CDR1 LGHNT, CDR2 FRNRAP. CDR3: CASGPVTSSYNEQFF. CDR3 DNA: TGTGCTAGTGGTCCCGTAACCTCATCCTACAATGAGCAGTTCTTC.

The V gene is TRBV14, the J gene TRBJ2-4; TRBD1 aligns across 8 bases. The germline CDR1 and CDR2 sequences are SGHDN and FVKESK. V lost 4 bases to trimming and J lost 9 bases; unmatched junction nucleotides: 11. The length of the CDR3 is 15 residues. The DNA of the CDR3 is TGTGCCAGCAGCCCCTACGCAGGGGGCTACGGCATTCAGTACTTC. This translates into CASSPYAGGYGIQYF.

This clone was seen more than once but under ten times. In DNA form, the CDR3 reads TGTGCCACCAGCAGAGATTTGGTCCAGGGGAGTGAGCAGTTCTTC. As protein: CATSRDLVQGSEQFF. The chain employs TRBV15 and TRBJ2-1, with a weak D call TRBD1 (6 bases). The CDR3 sequence is 15 residues long. V was trimmed by 0 bases and J by 9 bases, leaving 15 bases between them. The germline V gene has CDR1 LNHNV and CDR2 YYDKDF (reference sequence). The whole variable domain, filled in from reference TRBV15 and TRBJ2-1, reads DAMVIQNPRYQVTQFGKPVTLSCSQTLNHNVMYWYQQKSSQAPKLLFHYYDKDFNNEADTPDNFQSRRPNTSFCFLDIRSPGLGDTAMYLCATSRDLVQGSEQFFGPGTRLTVL.

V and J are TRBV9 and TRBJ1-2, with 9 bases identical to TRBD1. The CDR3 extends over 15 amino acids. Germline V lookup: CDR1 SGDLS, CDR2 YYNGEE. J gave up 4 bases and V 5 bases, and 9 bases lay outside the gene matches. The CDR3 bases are TGTGCCAGCAGGGTTTCGGACAGGGGATTCTATGGCTACACCTTC. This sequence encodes CASRVSDRGFYGYTF.